The rows below give T cell receptor beta chains drawn from one sample of a study of T cell responses to AZD1222 COVID-19 vaccine. Sequenced by immunoSEQ multiplex PCR; TCRdb stores in-frame clones only, minus some. The repertoire holds 60,000 to 90,000 clones, with roughly 84% as singletons. The sequenced sample was peripheral blood, obtained 28 days after the second AZD1222 dose. These receptors all stem from an adult who received the AZD1222 COVID-19 vaccine. The CDR3 runs from the conserved cysteine through the conserved F or W. Fields, in order: clone size, J gene, D gene, V gene, CDR3 DNA, CDR3 protein. The D gene is left open where the match is weak. Clone size is given for some rows only: seen once, a few or many times, or a class if the clone is expanded.

>NA|TRBJ2-7|NA|TRBV19
TGTGCCAGTAGTCAGGGGTGGGCCTACGAGCAGTACTTC
CASSQGWAYEQYF
>NA|TRBJ1-1|TRBD1|TRBV7-2
TGTGCCAGCAGCTTAGCGGGGAGGGGGCTCACTGAAGCTTTCTTT
CASSLAGRGLTEAFF
>NA|TRBJ2-3|NA|TRBV18
TGTGCCAGCTCACCACCAGGGGCAGATACGCAGTATTTT
CASSPPGADTQYF
>NA|TRBJ2-5|NA|TRBV2
TGTGCCAGTCACCGGGACTCTGCCTCCAAAGAGACCCAGTACTTC
CASHRDSASKETQYF
>NA|TRBJ1-3|NA|TRBV19
TGTGCCAGTAGTCTTCGGACCGACCTCGCTGGAAACACCATATATTTT
CASSLRTDLAGNTIYF
>once|TRBJ2-1|NA|TRBV6-5
TGTGCCAGCACCCAGAGGTCAGGGCTGAATGAGCAGTTCTTC
CASTQRSGLNEQFF
>NA|TRBJ1-2|NA|TRBV6-2/TRBV6-3
TGTGCCAGCAGTTACACTGAGTTCTATGGCTACACCTTC
CASSYTEFYGYTF
>NA|TRBJ1-1|NA|TRBV2
TGTGCCAGCAGTGTAGCGGACACCCTTATGAACACTGAAGCTTTCTTT
CASSVADTLMNTEAFF
>NA|TRBJ1-2|TRBD1|TRBV7-3
TGTGCCAGCAGCCGAAACCGGGACAGGGCTAACTATGGCTACACCTTC
CASSRNRDRANYGYTF
>NA|TRBJ1-2|NA|TRBV30
TGTGCCTGGCGACTCCAAAGGAGCTATGGCTACACCTTC
CAWRLQRSYGYTF
>once|TRBJ2-6|NA|TRBV30
TGTGCCTGGGCGGGTGGTGGGGCCAACGTCCTGACTTTC
CAWAGGGANVLTF
>NA|TRBJ1-2|NA|TRBV6-5
TGTGCCAGCAGCCCAACAGGGTTAAGTGGCTACACCTTC
CASSPTGLSGYTF
>NA|TRBJ1-5|TRBD1|TRBV28
TGTGCCAGCAGTTCGCCAGGGGGCGAGCAGCCCCAGCATTTT
CASSSPGGEQPQHF
>NA|TRBJ2-7|TRBD2|TRBV23-1
TGCGCCATAGCTCTAGCGGGGGCCTTCCCCTACGAGCAGTACTTC
CAIALAGAFPYEQYF
>NA|TRBJ1-5|NA|TRBV6-6
TGTGCCAACCCAACGGGACGTAGCAATCAGCCCCAGCATTTT
CANPTGRSNQPQHF
>NA|TRBJ2-1|NA|TRBV7-2
TGTGCCAGCAGCTTAGGAGAAGCTCGGCAGTTCTTC
CASSLGEARQFF
>few|TRBJ2-2|TRBD1|TRBV28
TGTGCCAGCAGTTTACGGACAGGCTACACCGGGGAGCTGTTTTTT
CASSLRTGYTGELFF
>NA|TRBJ2-1|TRBD2|TRBV3-1/TRBV3-2
TGTGCCAGCAGCCAAGGGCGAGCGGGGGGGCCGCAGTTCTTC
CASSQGRAGGPQFF
>NA|TRBJ1-5|NA|TRBV30
TGTGCCTGGAGTGTAGGGGGGCTTGGGCAGCCCCAGCATTTT
CAWSVGGLGQPQHF
>NA|TRBJ1-3|NA|TRBV21-1
TGTGCCAGCAGCAAAGAGGAATTGAGCCCTGGGTCTGGAAACACCATATATTTT
CASSKEELSPGSGNTIYF
>once|TRBJ1-1|NA|TRBV30
TGTGCCTGGAGTGTACGAAGGACGTGGCGCAACACTGAAGCTTTCTTT
CAWSVRRTWRNTEAFF
>NA|TRBJ1-5|NA|TRBV19
TGTGCCAGTAGTAGGGACAGCAATCAGCCCCAGCATTTT
CASSRDSNQPQHF
>NA|TRBJ2-3|NA|TRBV12-5
TGTGCTAGTGGGCCCGGCGATGAAGATACGCAGTATTTT
CASGPGDEDTQYF
>NA|TRBJ1-6|NA|TRBV19
TGTGCCAGTAGAAAGGGGCAGGTTAATTCACCCCTCCACTTT
CASRKGQVNSPLHF
>NA|TRBJ1-6|TRBD1|TRBV5-1
TGCGCCAGCAGCTCCTCGACAGGGGGCCGTGGTAATTCACCCCTCCACTTT
CASSSSTGGRGNSPLHF
>NA|TRBJ2-1|NA|TRBV2
TGTGCCAGCTCCCCTATGACTGCGGACCACGTCTTC
CASSPMTADHVF
>NA|TRBJ1-5|NA|TRBV5-1
TGCGCCAGCAGCTTGGCCGGCTATAGCAATCAGCCCCAGCATTTT
CASSLAGYSNQPQHF
>NA|TRBJ2-7|NA|TRBV25-1
TGTGCCAGCAGTGACCAAGGGGGGCACGGGCAGTACTTC
CASSDQGGHGQYF
>NA|TRBJ2-5|NA|TRBV24-1
TGTGCCACCAGTGACCGGGAAGAGACCCAGTACTTC
CATSDREETQYF
>NA|TRBJ1-5|NA|TRBV6-5
TGTGCCAGCAGGCAGGGGTGGCAGCCCCAGCATTTT
CASRQGWQPQHF
>NA|TRBJ1-1|NA|TRBV4-2
TGTGCCAGCAGCCGCAACTGGGGGAACACTGAAGCTTTCTTT
CASSRNWGNTEAFF
>NA|TRBJ1-2|TRBD1|TRBV28
TGTGCCAGTTACCGGGACAGGGTAGATGGCTACACCTTC
CASYRDRVDGYTF
>NA|TRBJ2-7|TRBD1|TRBV5-1
TGCGCCAGCAGCTCCTCCCCGGACAGGTCTTACGAGCAGTACTTC
CASSSSPDRSYEQYF
>once|TRBJ2-2|TRBD2|TRBV5-1
TGCGCCAGCAGCCGCTCACCCTATGACGGGGGGAGGAACACCGGGGAGCTGTTTTTT
CASSRSPYDGGRNTGELFF
>NA|TRBJ2-7|NA|TRBV2
TGTGCCAGCAGGTCGATATTATACGAGCAGTACTTC
CASRSILYEQYF
>NA|TRBJ2-7|TRBD1|TRBV13
TGTGCCAGCAGCGAGCGGACAGGGGTCTACGAGCAGTACTTC
CASSERTGVYEQYF
>NA|TRBJ2-1|NA|TRBV18
TGTGCCAGCTCACCAGAGTCTCGAGATGAGCAGTTCTTC
CASSPESRDEQFF
>NA|TRBJ1-1|NA|TRBV10-2
TGCGCCAGCAGTGCGGGGGGGACACTTCAAGCTTTCTTT
CASSAGGTLQAFF
>NA|TRBJ1-5|NA|TRBV5-4
TGTGCCAGCAGCTTTGACAGCAATCAGCCCCAGCATTTT
CASSFDSNQPQHF
>NA|TRBJ1-2|NA|TRBV7-9
TGTGCCAGCAGCCCGGACAGACAATGGGGCTACACCTTC
CASSPDRQWGYTF
>once|TRBJ1-1|TRBD1|TRBV4-3
TGCGCCAGCAGCCCCCAAACCCTGACAGGGGGGAACACTGAAGCTTTCTTT
CASSPQTLTGGNTEAFF
>NA|TRBJ2-5|TRBD1|TRBV7-2
TGTGCCAGCAGCTTGGGGACAGTTCAAGAGACCCAGTACTTC
CASSLGTVQETQYF
>once|TRBJ2-1|NA|TRBV30
TGTGCCTGGAGCGAACTGGATGAGCAGTTCTTC
CAWSELDEQFF
>NA|TRBJ2-7|NA|TRBV6-5
TGTGCCAGCAGTTCCTATGGTTCGATATCCTACGAGCAGTACTTC
CASSSYGSISYEQYF
>NA|TRBJ1-2|NA|TRBV30
TGTGCCTGGAGTGTACTCGGGGTTAACTATGGCTACACCTTC
CAWSVLGVNYGYTF
>NA|TRBJ2-5|NA|TRBV12-3/TRBV12-4
TGTGCCAGCAGCCGATGGCCAGAGACCCAGTACTTC
CASSRWPETQYF
>NA|TRBJ1-2|NA|TRBV4-1
TGCGCCAGCAGCCATACAGGCCGTAACTATGGCTACACCTTC
CASSHTGRNYGYTF
>once|TRBJ1-3|NA|TRBV2
TGTGCCAGCAGTTGGGCCGAAATAAACTCTGGAAACACCATATATTTT
CASSWAEINSGNTIYF
>NA|TRBJ1-2|NA|TRBV6-5
TGTGCCAGCACTTACGCACCGGGACCTTCTAACTATGGCTACACCTTC
CASTYAPGPSNYGYTF
>once|TRBJ2-7|NA|TRBV28
TGTGCCAGCAGTTTCGTTACGCGTCTCCGAACCTACGAGCAGTACTTC
CASSFVTRLRTYEQYF
>NA|TRBJ1-1|NA|TRBV7-9
TGTGCCAGCAGTACGTATACTGAAGCTTTCTTT
CASSTYTEAFF
>few|TRBJ2-5|NA|TRBV6-5
TGTGCCAGCAGTAGGCACCGTCAAGAGACCCAGTACTTC
CASSRHRQETQYF
>NA|TRBJ1-1|TRBD1|TRBV11-2
TGTGCCAGCAGCCGGACAGGGTACACTGAAGCTTTCTTT
CASSRTGYTEAFF
>NA|TRBJ2-7|NA|TRBV6-5
TGTGCCAGCAGTTTCGGGGGCAGCTCCTACGAGCAGTACTTC
CASSFGGSSYEQYF
>NA|TRBJ2-7|TRBD1|TRBV2
TGTGCCAGCACACACCGGGACAGTTCCTACGAGCAGTACTTC
CASTHRDSSYEQYF